These 7 T cell receptor beta chains were all obtained from the same sample, sequenced in a study of cytotoxic CD8 clonotypes in ibrutinib-treated CLL (dated by TCRdb to the early 2020s). The library came from the immunoSEQ multiplex PCR assay. TCRdb carries this immuneACCESS record with in-frame sequences only. Its versions omit some clonotypes, under half of them owing to an unresolved V gene in the studies checked, with the rest unexplained. Across this sample there are 300,000 or so clones, with over 60% seen only once. 5% to 6.5% of the sample lies in the top ten. Sequenced material: PBMCs, taken after 36 months of ibrutinib treatment. All receptors derive from a human donor with chronic lymphocytic leukemia.

The gene calls are TRBV29-1 and TRBJ2-7, with 9 bases matching TRBD2. The germline CDR1 and CDR2 sequences are SQVTM and ANQGSEA. The CDR3 loop spans 14 amino acids. After removal of 4 bases from V and 2 bases from J, the junction contained 6 bases not matched to a gene. The CDR3 protein is CSVGLAGHTYEQYF. The CDR3 DNA reads TGCAGCGTTGGTCTAGCGGGACACACCTACGAGCAGTACTTC.

The chain employs TRBV5-1 and TRBJ1-1; D not resolved. The V and J ends lost 1 base and 1 base respectively, with 17 bases between them. The CDR3 length is 17 residues. In germline, CDR1 is SGHRS, CDR2 YFSETQ. The CDR3 coding sequence is TGCGCCAGCAGCTTGCCCGGACGATCTGTAAAGAACACTGAAGCTTTCTTT. This translates into CASSLPGRSVKNTEAFF.

The V call is TRBV4-2, the J call TRBJ2-7; tentative D call: TRBD1 (7 bases). Germline lookup yields CDR1 LGHNA and CDR2 YNFKEQ. The CDR3 is 16 amino acids. V was trimmed by 4 bases and J by 3 bases, leaving 19 bases between them. The CDR3, as DNA: TGTGCCAGCAGCCCACGCCTTACAGGGGAGGTCTACGAGCAGTACTTC. Translating gives CASSPRLTGEVYEQYF.

The chain couples TRBV7-9 to TRBJ2-7, with D tentatively TRBD2 (6 bases). Germline CDR1 SEHNR, CDR2 FQNEAQ (reference sequence). The V end was cut by 2 bases, the J end by 0 bases, with 11 bases between. The CDR3 sequence is 15 residues long. CDR3 residues: CASSLSSGPSYEQYF. In DNA form, the CDR3 reads TGTGCCAGCAGCTTAAGTAGCGGCCCCTCCTACGAGCAGTACTTC.

This clone was found a few times. This chain uses TRBV7-8 with TRBJ2-7; 7 nucleotides align to TRBD1. The germline V gene has CDR1 SGHVS and CDR2 FQNEAQ. This CDR3 spans 14 amino acids. The V and J ends lost 3 bases and 0 bases, in that order; junction bases with no gene match: 2. The chain's CDR3 is CASSFRGSSYEQYF. CDR3 DNA sequence: TGTGCCAGCAGCTTCAGGGGGAGCTCCTACGAGCAGTACTTC.

This sequence joins TRBV2 and TRBJ1-2, with D possibly matching TRBD1 (5 bases). Trimming stripped 6 bases from V and 8 bases from J, with 16 bases between. Germline loops: CDR1 SNHLY, CDR2 FYNNEI. The CDR3 totals 13 residues. The CDR3 bases are TGTGCCAGCAGCCCCCTTGGGACTGGGGGCTACACCTTC. Its protein is CASSPLGTGGYTF.

The J gene is TRBJ2-2, the V gene TRBV7-3; TRBD1 agrees at 9 bases. V trimming: 3 bases; J trimming: 4 bases; junction bases outside the gene matches: 3. Looked up from germline, CDR1 is SGHTA and CDR2 is FQGTGA. The CDR3 contains 15 residues. The CDR3: CASSLTGGSTGELFF. The CDR3 DNA sequence: TGTGCCAGCAGCTTGACAGGGGGATCCACCGGGGAGCTGTTTTTT.